The next 9 T cell receptor beta chains were all read from a single sample in a study of monozygotic twins with cystic fibrosis (dated by TCRdb to about 2021). The library was generated by the immunoSEQ multiplex PCR assay. TCRdb took over this immuneACCESS table, retaining in-frame rearrangements with V and J assigned. Such tables are incomplete; in checked studies, under half of the missing clones stem from an unresolved V gene, and the remainder is unexplained. The sample includes 25,000 to 30,000 clones, with over 75% observed a single time. 0.54% of the sample is taken by the ten largest. The sample was blood. These receptors were taken from a girl aged 2-15 years with cystic fibrosis.

V is TRBV15 and J is TRBJ2-4; 7 bases fit TRBD1. The CDR3 consists of 18 residues. The V segment lost 0 bases and the J segment 0 bases; nucleotides outside the gene matches: 8. The germline gives CDR1 LNHNV, CDR2 YYDKDF (reference sequence). CDR3 nucleotide sequence: TGTGCCACCAGCAGAGATAGGGGACAGCGCCAAGCCAAAAACATTCAGTACTTC. Its translation: CATSRDRGQRQAKNIQYF. Using reference TRBV15 and TRBJ2-4 for the parts outside the CDR3, the full variable domain is DAMVIQNPRYQVTQFGKPVTLSCSQTLNHNVMYWYQQKSSQAPKLLFHYYDKDFNNEADTPDNFQSRRPNTSFCFLDIRSPGLGDTAMYLCATSRDRGQRQAKNIQYFGAGTRLSVL.

This clone was found once. The V and J genes are TRBV4-2 and TRBJ2-7; the match to TRBD1 covers 10 bases. The V segment lost 2 bases and the J segment 2 bases; nucleotides outside the gene matches: 3. The CDR3 runs to 15 residues. From germline, CDR1 is LGHNA and CDR2 YNFKEQ. CDR3 in DNA: TGTGCCAGCAGCCAACCTGGACAGGGGGCCTACGAGCAGTACTTC. Protein sequence: CASSQPGQGAYEQYF.

This rearrangement joins TRBV12-5 to TRBJ1-2, with D possibly matching TRBD1 (6 bases). V lost 1 base, J lost 5 bases, and 11 bases lay in between. Germline assignment: CDR1 LGHNT and CDR2 FRNRAP. CDR3 size: 14 residues. The CDR3 here is CASGLGGAEYGYTF. Written as DNA, the CDR3 is TGTGCTAGTGGTTTGGGGGGGGCGGAGTATGGCTACACCTTC.

V is TRBV5-1 and J is TRBJ1-2; D remains unclear. This CDR3 comprises 15 residues. Trimming left V 3 bases short and J 1 base short, with 13 bases between. Germline CDR1 and CDR2: SGHRS and YFSETQ. The CDR3 region has the DNA TGCGCCAGCAGCTGGAGACACCCGAATAACTATGGCTACACCTTC. Protein sequence: CASSWRHPNNYGYTF.

The V gene is TRBV5-1, the J gene TRBJ2-1; D ambiguous. Per the germline V gene, CDR1 is SGHRS and CDR2 is YFSETQ. The CDR3 has 12 residues. V dropped 1 base and J dropped 8 bases, with 7 bases sitting between them. As DNA, the CDR3 is TGCGCCAGCAGCTTGTTGCCCCATGAGCAGTTCTTC. It codes for CASSLLPHEQFF. Together with reference TRBV5-1 and TRBJ2-1, the CDR3 gives the full variable domain: KAGVTQTPRYLIKTRGQQVTLSCSPISGHRSVSWYQQTPGQGLQFLFEYFSETQRNKGNFPGRFSGRQFSNSRSEMNVSTLELGDSALYLCASSLLPHEQFFGPGTRLTVL.

This chain links TRBV7-6 with TRBJ2-7; 9 nucleotides align to TRBD1. Per germline, CDR1 SGHVS and CDR2 FNYEAQ. The CDR3 loop spans 16 amino acids. V lost 1 base, J lost 5 bases, and 9 bases stayed unmatched. The CDR3 here is CASSLVDRGGANEQYF. The DNA for the CDR3 is TGTGCCAGCAGCTTAGTGGACAGGGGTGGAGCCAACGAGCAGTACTTC.

J is TRBJ1-1 and V is TRBV7-6; D is undetermined. Germline values: CDR1 SGHVS, CDR2 FNYEAQ. The CDR3 has 17 amino acids. The ends were cut back, 1 base at V and 2 bases at J, with 17 bases in the middle. The CDR3 spells CASSLVRLRELNTEAFF. The CDR3 bases are TGTGCCAGCAGCTTAGTCAGGCTTAGGGAATTAAACACTGAAGCTTTCTTT.

J is TRBJ2-5 and V is TRBV5-1; perhaps TRBD1 as D (5 bases). V was shortened by 4 bases and J by 4 bases, with 17 bases between the two germline ends. Per germline, CDR1 SGHRS and CDR2 YFSETQ. The CDR3 is 15 amino acids. The CDR3: CASSAARVPGETQYF. CDR3 coding DNA: TGCGCCAGCAGCGCAGCCAGGGTACCGGGAGAGACCCAGTACTTC. Supplemented by reference TRBV5-1 and TRBJ2-5, the full variable domain reads KAGVTQTPRYLIKTRGQQVTLSCSPISGHRSVSWYQQTPGQGLQFLFEYFSETQRNKGNFPGRFSGRQFSNSRSEMNVSTLELGDSALYLCASSAARVPGETQYFGPGTRLLVL.

The CDR3 DNA follows: TGTGCCAGCAGGGAACTAGTTGATACGCAGTATTTT. This sequence encodes CASRELVDTQYF. The chain joins TRBV2 to TRBJ2-3, with D perhaps TRBD2 (5 bases). Between the trimmed V and J ends, which lost 6 bases and 6 bases, there was a span of 10 bases. The germline V gene encodes CDR1 SNHLY and CDR2 FYNNEI. This CDR3 is built from 12 residues.